Given below is one T cell receptor (beta chain) in context. The record originates from a study of T cell changes during pregnancy in multiple sclerosis. This CDR3 comprises 15 residues. J lost 4 bases, V lost 2 bases, and 4 bases had no gene match. CDR1 and CDR2 (germline): MGHDK, SYGVNS. Method: immunoSEQ multiplex PCR; TCRdb's copy keeps in-frame clones and lacks some. The sample yields more than 65,000 clones, 90% to 95% seen once. This sequence originates from a female donor with multiple sclerosis, enrolled in a pregnancy study. V usage is TRBV25-1 and J usage is TRBJ2-1; 8 bases align to TRBD2. Source: peripheral blood, taken in the first trimester of pregnancy. The CDR3 loop reads CASSEAGGAYNEQFF. In DNA, the CDR3 is TGTGCCAGCAGTGAAGCGGGGGGCGCATACAATGAGCAGTTCTTC. The full variable domain, rest sourced from reference TRBV25-1 and TRBJ2-1, is EADIYQTPRYLVIGTGKKITLECSQTMGHDKMYWYQQDPGMELHLIHYSYGVNSTEKGDLSSESTVSRIRTEHFPLTLESARPSHTSQYLCASSEAGGAYNEQFFGPGTRLTVL.